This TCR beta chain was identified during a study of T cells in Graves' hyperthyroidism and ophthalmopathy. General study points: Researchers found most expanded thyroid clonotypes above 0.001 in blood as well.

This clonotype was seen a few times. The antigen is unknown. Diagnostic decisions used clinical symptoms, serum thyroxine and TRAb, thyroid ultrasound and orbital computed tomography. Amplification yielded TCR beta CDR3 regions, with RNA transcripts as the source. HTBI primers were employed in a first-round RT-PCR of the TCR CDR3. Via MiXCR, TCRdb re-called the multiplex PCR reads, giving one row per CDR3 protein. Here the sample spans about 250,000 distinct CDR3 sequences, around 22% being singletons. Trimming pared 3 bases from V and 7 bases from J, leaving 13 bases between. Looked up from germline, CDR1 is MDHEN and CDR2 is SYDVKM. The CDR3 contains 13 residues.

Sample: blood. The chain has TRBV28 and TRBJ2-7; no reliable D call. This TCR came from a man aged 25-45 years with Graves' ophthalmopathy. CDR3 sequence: CASSFQSGREQYF. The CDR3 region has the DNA TGTGCCAGCAGTTTTCAGTCGGGTAGGGAGCAGTACTTC.